The sequence of this TCR beta chain was determined in a study of shared clonotypes between healthy human individuals. This table comes from immunoSEQ multiplex PCR, and its TCRdb copy is limited to in-frame clones, with some not included. The repertoire holds roughly 2.4 million clones, with approximately 96% as singletons. The V end was cut by 0 bases, the J end by 4 bases, with 11 bases between. The CDR3 contains 15 residues. Germline CDR1 and CDR2: LGHNA and YNFKEQ. V is TRBV4-2 and J is TRBJ2-3, with a weak D call TRBD1 (5 bases). The sequence was obtained from a man younger than 35 in good health. The material sequenced was naive CD4+ T cells sorted from blood. This sample's subset: CD45RA+ positively selected. The CDR3 DNA reads TGTGCCAGCAGCCAAGAATTCGAGACAGCAGATACGCAGTATTTT. As protein: CASSQEFETADTQYF.